Below are 24 T cell receptor beta chains sequenced from a single sample in a study of regulatory T cells in long-lasting Graves disease. The TCR beta library used iRepertoire HTBI primers with Arm-PCR amplification of CDR3. From the multiplex PCR reads, TCRdb called clonotypes with MiXCR, one entry per CDR3 protein. This sample has fewer than 550,000 distinct CDR3 sequences, with 20% to 25% found just once. The time point was: persistent/refractory GD, antithyroid drugs over 5 years with positive TRAb. RNA extracted from PBMCs served as the sequencing template. The specimen comprised peripheral blood mononuclear cells (PBMCs), sampled when the disease was refractory, from a patient treated with antithyroid drugs. The receptors were gathered from a female donor with Graves disease.

This clonotype was counted a few times. The DNA for the CDR3 is TGCAGTGCTTCCCCCCTTTGGCAGGCGGTACAAGAGACCCAGTACTTC. Its translation is CSASPLWQAVQETQYF. The chain is built from TRBV20-1 and TRBJ2-5, with D hard to call. Between the trimmed V and J ends, which lost 5 bases and 2 bases, there was a span of 21 bases. From germline, CDR1 is DFQATT and CDR2 SNEGSKA (reference sequence). This CDR3 has 16 residues.

The V call is TRBV13, the J call TRBJ2-7, with a weak D call TRBD2 (5 bases). With 3 bases removed from V and 5 bases from J, the gap between germline ends came to 8 bases. The length of the CDR3 is 12 residues. Per the germline V gene, CDR1 is PRHDT and CDR2 is FYEKMQ (reference sequence). The CDR3 bases are TGTGCCAGCAGCTTGAGGGCCGACGAGCAGTACTTC. Translated: CASSLRADEQYF.

This clonotype came up many times. V gene TRBV7-9 combines with J gene TRBJ1-1; D possibly corresponds to TRBD1 (5 bases). Looked up from germline, CDR1 is SEHNR and CDR2 is FQNEAQ (reference sequence). This CDR3 comprises 15 residues. Trimming cost V 5 bases and J 1 base, with 14 bases left between them. The CDR3: CASSLRGEGNTEAFF. DNA for the CDR3: TGTGCCAGCAGCCTCCGAGGGGAGGGGAACACTGAAGCTTTCTTT.

This clonotype turned up a few times. The chain uses TRBV19 and TRBJ1-1; D uncertain. Trimming left V 6 bases short and J 4 bases short, with 12 bases between. The length of the CDR3 is 13 residues. Per germline, CDR1 LNHDA and CDR2 SQIVND (reference sequence). The CDR3, as DNA: TGTGCCAGTAGGATTACAGAACCCACTGAAGCTTTCTTT. Translating it yields CASRITEPTEAFF. The variable domain in full, completed from reference TRBV19 and TRBJ1-1, reads DGGITQSPKYLFRKEGQNVTLSCEQNLNHDAMYWYRQDPGQGLRLIYYSQIVNDFQKGDIAEGYSVSREKKESFPLTVTSAQKNPTAFYLCASRITEPTEAFFGQGTRLTVV.

The V and J genes are TRBV7-9 and TRBJ2-3, with unresolved D. V lost 4 bases and J 0 bases, leaving 11 bases between the germline ends. The CDR3 covers 15 residues. Germline CDR1 and CDR2: SEHNR and FQNEAQ (reference sequence). The CDR3 region has the DNA TGTGCCAGCAGCTCCCGGACCATCAGCACAGATACGCAGTATTTT. Translation: CASSSRTISTDTQYF.

The chain joins TRBV10-3 to TRBJ2-1; D is possibly TRBD2 (5 bases). The CDR3 length is 16 residues. The germline V and J ends were trimmed by 5 bases and 9 bases, with 23 bases remaining between them. Germline CDR1 ENHRY, CDR2 SYGVKD. CDR3 amino acids: CAISRPRDGGDGEQFF. The CDR3 DNA follows: TGTGCCATCAGTCGTCCAAGAGACGGAGGAGATGGTGAGCAGTTCTTC.

This rearrangement joins TRBV7-2 to TRBJ1-2, with D hard to call. Germline V lookup: CDR1 SGHTA, CDR2 FQGNSA. V lost 1 base to trimming and J lost 2 bases, with 11 bases between them. The CDR3 runs 15 residues. The CDR3 sequence: CASSLGASVNYGYTF. CDR3 coding DNA: TGTGCCAGCAGCTTAGGGGCTTCAGTAAACTATGGCTACACCTTC.

This clonotype has at least ten counts. The J gene is TRBJ2-2, the V gene TRBV29-1; D is perhaps TRBD1 (9 bases). Trimming removed 8 bases from V and 6 bases from J, with 22 bases in between. In germline, CDR1 is SQVTM, CDR2 ANQGSEA. This CDR3 spans 15 amino acids. CDR3 bases: TGCAGCACCGCGGGGGGACAGGGAGAATCCGGGGAGCTGTTTTTT. As protein: CSTAGGQGESGELFF.

V gene TRBV14 combines with J gene TRBJ2-2; D is possibly TRBD1 (6 bases). The length of the CDR3 is 16 residues. CDR1 and CDR2 (germline): SGHDN, FVKESK. The germline V and J ends were trimmed by 3 bases and 4 bases, with 15 bases remaining between them. CDR3 sequence reads: CASSHTGFRGTGELFF. The CDR3 region has the DNA TGTGCCAGCAGCCATACAGGGTTTCGGGGCACCGGGGAGCTGTTTTTT. The full variable domain, its missing parts supplied by reference TRBV14 and TRBJ2-2, is EAGVTQFPSHSVIEKGQTVTLRCDPISGHDNLYWYRRVMGKEIKFLLHFVKESKQDESGMPNNRFLAERTGGTYSTLKVQPAELEDSGVYFCASSHTGFRGTGELFFGEGSRLTVL.

This rearrangement joins TRBV9 to TRBJ2-2; D might be TRBD1 (5 bases). Trimming pared 0 bases from V and 9 bases from J, leaving 12 bases between. Per germline, CDR1 SGDLS and CDR2 YYNGEE. CDR3 size: 14 residues. The DNA for the CDR3 is TGTGCCAGCAGCGTAGCCCAGGCAGGGAGGGAGCTGTTTTTT. It codes for CASSVAQAGRELFF.

This clonotype was observed a few times. This chain connects TRBV18 to TRBJ1-5, with 9 bases aligning to TRBD1. CDR1 and CDR2 (germline): KGHSH, LQKENI. The CDR3 sequence is 15 residues long. Trimming at V came to 3 bases and at J to 3 bases, leaving 3 bases not matched to a gene. The CDR3 sequence: CASSPGTGTNQPQHF. The DNA for the CDR3 is TGTGCCAGCTCACCCGGGACAGGGACCAATCAGCCCCAGCATTTT.

There are many counts of this clonotype. The chain uses TRBV20-1 and TRBJ1-4; no clear D. Germline loops: CDR1 DFQATT, CDR2 SNEGSKA (reference sequence). The ends were cut back, 0 bases at V and 5 bases at J, with 13 bases in the middle. The CDR3 runs to 15 residues. This CDR3 is CSARDGERVNEKLFF. CDR3 bases: TGCAGTGCTAGAGATGGAGAGAGGGTGAATGAAAAACTGTTTTTT.

This clonotype was picked up many times. The chain links TRBV20-1 to TRBJ1-1; the D is unclear. CDR1 and CDR2 from the germline V gene are DFQATT and SNEGSKA (reference sequence). This CDR3 region has 13 residues. V lost 1 base to trimming and J lost 1 base, with 7 bases between them. CDR3 DNA: TGCAGTGCTAGAGTGGGCAGGAACACTGAAGCTTTCTTT. This gives the protein CSARVGRNTEAFF.

The chain couples TRBV5-1 to TRBJ2-5; 12 bases are shared with TRBD1. This CDR3 contains 16 residues. Trimming at V came to 4 bases and at J to 5 bases, leaving 9 bases not matched to a gene. The germline V gene has CDR1 SGHRS and CDR2 YFSETQ. The CDR3 DNA is TGCGCCAGCAGCCGTGGGGACAGGGGGCCGGCGGAGACCCAGTACTTC. Translating it yields CASSRGDRGPAETQYF.

J is TRBJ1-6 and V is TRBV5-1; 7 nucleotides line up with TRBD1. V gave up 1 base and J gave up 0 bases; unmatched junction bases: 16. Germline CDR1 and CDR2: SGHRS and YFSETQ. The CDR3 has 21 amino acids. The DNA for the CDR3 is TGCGCCAGCAGCTTGACCTACAGGGGAGGTTTATTGAGCTCCTATAATTCACCCCTCCACTTT. This codes for CASSLTYRGGLLSSYNSPLHF. Combining the CDR3 with reference TRBV5-1 and TRBJ1-6 gives the whole variable domain KAGVTQTPRYLIKTRGQQVTLSCSPISGHRSVSWYQQTPGQGLQFLFEYFSETQRNKGNFPGRFSGRQFSNSRSEMNVSTLELGDSALYLCASSLTYRGGLLSSYNSPLHFGNGTRLTVT.

This clonotype was seen a single time. The gene calls are TRBV6-5 and TRBJ1-1; unclear D gene. The length of the CDR3 is 15 residues. The germline gives CDR1 MNHEY, CDR2 SVGAGI. Deletions cut 2 bases from V and 0 bases from J, with 10 bases between. CDR3 nucleotides: TGTGCCAGCAGTTACATTGAGGACTTGAACACTGAAGCTTTCTTT. Its translation: CASSYIEDLNTEAFF.

This clonotype occurred many times. The J gene is TRBJ2-7, the V gene TRBV13, with D unclear. Looked up from germline, CDR1 is PRHDT and CDR2 is FYEKMQ (reference sequence). The V end lost 5 bases, the J end lost 1 base, and 15 bases lay between the germline ends. The CDR3 has 15 amino acids. The CDR3 region is CASSIRKRQSYEQYF. In nucleotides, the CDR3 is TGTGCCAGCAGCATACGGAAGAGGCAATCCTACGAGCAGTACTTC.

This clonotype was counted ten times or more. V usage is TRBV28 and J usage is TRBJ1-1; a possible D gene is TRBD1 (5 bases). Per the germline V gene, CDR1 is MDHEN and CDR2 is SYDVKM. The CDR3 runs 15 residues. V lost 11 bases, J lost 0 bases, and 19 bases lay in between. The CDR3 DNA follows: TGTGCCGTTCGGGCGAGGGGCATCATGAACACTGAAGCTTTCTTT. Translating gives CAVRARGIMNTEAFF.

The CDR3 loop reads CATSDGGVRKETQYF. In nucleotides, the CDR3 is TGTGCCACCAGTGATGGCGGGGTCAGAAAAGAGACCCAGTACTTC. The chain couples TRBV24-1 to TRBJ2-5; D is possibly TRBD2 (6 bases). The germline V gene has CDR1 KGHDR and CDR2 SFDVKD. V was trimmed by 3 bases and J by 3 bases, leaving 13 bases between them. This CDR3 is 15 amino acids long.

The table lists this clonotype with many counts. The J gene is TRBJ1-4, the V gene TRBV6-5, with no clear D. This CDR3 spans 15 amino acids. Germline V lookup: CDR1 MNHEY, CDR2 SVGAGI. V was cut by 4 bases and J by 5 bases, with 14 bases left in between. CDR3 coding DNA: TGTGCCAGCAGTTCATCCGGGTCCTTAAATGAAAAACTGTTTTTT. Its protein is CASSSSGSLNEKLFF.

This clonotype was detected many times. The gene calls are TRBV7-6 and TRBJ1-1, with a tentative D call TRBD1 (5 bases). Germline lookup yields CDR1 SGHVS and CDR2 FNYEAQ. CDR3 length equals 18 residues. Trimming cost V 1 base and J 0 bases, with 18 bases left between them. The DNA of the CDR3 is TGTGCCAGCAGCTTAGGAGTCGGGGGGGAGATTATGAACACTGAAGCTTTCTTT. It translates to CASSLGVGGEIMNTEAFF.

This clonotype was picked up many times. This chain uses TRBV7-3 with TRBJ2-6, with D possibly matching TRBD1 (5 bases). This CDR3 contains 17 residues. Trimming cost V 6 bases and J 0 bases, with 15 bases left between them. Germline assignment: CDR1 SGHTA and CDR2 FQGTGA. The CDR3 sequence: CASSRQGYVSGANVLTF. In DNA form, the CDR3 reads TGTGCCAGCAGTCGGCAGGGATACGTCTCTGGGGCCAACGTCCTGACTTTC.

This clonotype occurred a few times. V and J are TRBV7-8 and TRBJ2-7; 12 bases align to TRBD1. Losses at the gene ends were 3 bases for V and 3 bases for J; bases not matched to a gene: 9. Germline assignment: CDR1 SGHVS and CDR2 FQNEAQ. This CDR3 has 17 amino acids. The chain's CDR3 is CASSFWDRGRGIYEQYF. The CDR3 DNA follows: TGTGCCAGCAGCTTTTGGGACAGGGGGCGCGGGATCTACGAGCAGTACTTC.

This clonotype came up a few times. V gene TRBV6-1 combines with J gene TRBJ2-5, with a possible D match to TRBD1 (6 bases). Per germline, CDR1 MNHNS and CDR2 SASEGT. V was pared by 4 bases and J by 5 bases, with 20 bases between. The CDR3 consists of 16 residues. The CDR3 spells CASSAGLTGSRETQYF. In nucleotides, the CDR3 is TGTGCCAGCAGTGCCGGGTTAACAGGGAGTCGGGAGACCCAGTACTTC.